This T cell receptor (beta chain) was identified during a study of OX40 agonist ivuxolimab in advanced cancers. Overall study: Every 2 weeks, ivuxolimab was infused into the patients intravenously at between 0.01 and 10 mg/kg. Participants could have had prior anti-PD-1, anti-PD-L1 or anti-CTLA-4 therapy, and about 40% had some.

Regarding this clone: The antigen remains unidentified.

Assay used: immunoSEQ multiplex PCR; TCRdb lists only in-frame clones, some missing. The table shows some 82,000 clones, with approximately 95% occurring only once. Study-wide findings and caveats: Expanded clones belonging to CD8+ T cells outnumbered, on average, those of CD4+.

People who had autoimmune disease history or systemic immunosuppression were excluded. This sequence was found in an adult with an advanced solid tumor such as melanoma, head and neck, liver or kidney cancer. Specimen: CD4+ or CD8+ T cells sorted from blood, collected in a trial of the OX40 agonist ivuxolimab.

The CDR3 protein is CASSQDWASSYEQYF. The CDR3 DNA reads as TGCGCCAGCAGCCAAGATTGGGCGAGCTCCTACGAGCAGTACTTC. This chain connects TRBV4-3 to TRBJ2-5, with D hard to call. The assigned J gene may be wrong: the sequence end matches TRBJ2-7 better. The CDR3 totals 15 residues. Germline V lookup: CDR1 LGHNA, CDR2 YSLEER.